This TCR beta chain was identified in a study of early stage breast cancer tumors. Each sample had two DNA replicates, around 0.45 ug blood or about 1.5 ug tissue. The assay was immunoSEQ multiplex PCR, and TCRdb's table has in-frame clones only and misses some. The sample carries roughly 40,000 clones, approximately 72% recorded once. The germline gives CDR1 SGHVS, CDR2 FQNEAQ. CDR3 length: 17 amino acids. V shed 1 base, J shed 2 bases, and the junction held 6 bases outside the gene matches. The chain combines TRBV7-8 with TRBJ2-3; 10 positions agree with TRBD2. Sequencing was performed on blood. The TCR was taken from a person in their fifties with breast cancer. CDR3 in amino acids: CASSLEASGRITDTQYF. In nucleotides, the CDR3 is TGTGCCAGCAGCTTAGAGGCTAGCGGGAGAATCACAGATACGCAGTATTTT.